The 26 T cell receptor beta chains below were found in one sample sequenced in a study of T cells after yellow fever vaccination. TCRdb recomputed calls from the 5' RACE reads with MiXCR, one row per CDR3 protein. The table includes more than 350,000 distinct CDR3 sequences, about 9.9% detected once. The sequenced sample was PBMCs, obtained on the day of the first yellow fever vaccination. Receptors were obtained from a man in his late teens or twenties who received the YFV17D yellow fever vaccine.

This rearrangement joins TRBV20-1 to TRBJ1-6; tentative D call: TRBD1 (5 bases). The CDR3 covers 11 residues. CDR1 and CDR2 (germline): DFQATT, SNEGSKA (reference sequence). V was cut by 0 bases and J by 13 bases, with 7 bases left in between. CDR3 residues: CSAREGGPLHF. CDR3 nucleotide sequence: TGCAGTGCTAGAGAGGGGGGGCCCCTCCACTTT.

The rearrangement links TRBV7-9 to TRBJ2-6, with D hard to call. Per the germline V gene, CDR1 is SEHNR and CDR2 is FQNEAQ (reference sequence). Trimming shortened V by 11 bases and J by 4 bases, and 12 bases separated the two germline ends. The CDR3 is made up of 13 amino acids. The CDR3 DNA is TGTGCCTCCCTCCGGGCAGGGGCCAACGTCCTGACTTTC. It yields the protein CASLRAGANVLTF.

This clonotype has a count of ten or more. The V and J genes are TRBV29-1 and TRBJ2-5; D unclear. V was cut by 5 bases and J by 5 bases, with 15 bases left in between. The CDR3 totals 13 residues. The germline gives CDR1 SQVTM, CDR2 ANQGSEA. The CDR3 is CSVSPTVGETQYF. DNA of the CDR3: TGCAGCGTTTCTCCTACGGTCGGGGAGACCCAGTACTTC.

This clonotype was found a few times. CDR3 in amino acids: CASSARPGLAGMGTDTQYF. The DNA for the CDR3 is TGTGCCAGCAGCGCACGCCCGGGACTAGCGGGGATGGGCACAGATACGCAGTATTTT. This rearrangement joins TRBV9 to TRBJ2-3, with TRBD2 matching 13 bases. The CDR3 spans 19 residues. Per germline, CDR1 SGDLS and CDR2 YYNGEE. Germline trimming cut 3 bases from V and 1 base from J; bases unmatched to any gene: 11.

The rearrangement uses TRBV5-1 and TRBJ1-1; a weak D match, TRBD1 (5 bases). CDR1 is SGHRS, CDR2 YFSETQ, per germline. This CDR3 comprises 16 residues. V was pared by 3 bases and J by 4 bases, with 19 bases between. The CDR3 region is CASSYRASLRGTEAFF. CDR3 in DNA: TGCGCCAGCAGCTATCGGGCCTCCCTGAGGGGCACTGAAGCTTTCTTT. The full variable domain, its missing parts supplied by reference TRBV5-1 and TRBJ1-1, is KAGVTQTPRYLIKTRGQQVTLSCSPISGHRSVSWYQQTPGQGLQFLFEYFSETQRNKGNFPGRFSGRQFSNSRSEMNVSTLELGDSALYLCASSYRASLRGTEAFFGQGTRLTVV.

This chain links TRBV18 with TRBJ1-5; D not certain. V dropped 0 bases and J dropped 2 bases, with 8 bases sitting between them. The CDR3 sequence is 15 residues long. The germline V gene has CDR1 KGHSH and CDR2 LQKENI. The CDR3 protein is CASSPPRLGNQPQHF. DNA of the CDR3: TGTGCCAGCTCACCACCGCGCCTTGGCAATCAGCCCCAGCATTTT.

The rearrangement joins TRBV30 to TRBJ1-5; D is unclear. V was clipped by 1 base and J by 4 bases, with 8 bases between them. The length of the CDR3 is 13 residues. Germline V gene sequence: CDR1 GTSNPN, CDR2 SVGIG (reference sequence). The CDR3, as DNA: TGTGCCTGGAGTGAGGATGGAAATCAGCCCCAGCATTTT. Translating gives CAWSEDGNQPQHF.

On this clonotype: An end of the junction does not agree with germline; a read error may underlie this. The rearrangement joins TRBV18 to TRBJ2-5; unclear D gene. This CDR3 has 14 residues. CDR1 is KGHSH and CDR2 is LQKENI in the germline V gene. CDR3 amino acids: CASSPRRNQETQYF. CDR3 DNA sequence: TGTGCCAGCTCCCCACGGCGGAACCAAGAGACCCAGTACTTC.

The gene calls are TRBV7-8 and TRBJ2-2; maybe TRBD2 (5 bases). The CDR3 length is 15 residues. The V gene lost 1 base and the J gene lost 5 bases, with 11 bases spanning the gap. Per the germline V gene, CDR1 is SGHVS and CDR2 is FQNEAQ. In DNA, the CDR3 is TGTGCCAGCAGCTTAGGCGAGTCGGGGACCGGGGAGCTGTTTTTT. The encoded protein is CASSLGESGTGELFF.

The rearrangement joins TRBV7-9 to TRBJ2-1; maybe TRBD2 (6 bases). V was cut by 11 bases and J by 5 bases, with 22 bases left in between. The CDR3 totals 15 residues. CDR1 is SEHNR, CDR2 FQNEAQ, per germline (reference sequence). CDR3 residues: CAYPSGETAHNEQFF. The CDR3 region has the DNA TGTGCCTATCCGTCGGGAGAAACAGCGCACAATGAGCAGTTCTTC.

This clonotype was detected a few times. As DNA, the CDR3 is TGTGCCAGCAGGCGACAGGGGAGTTTCACAGATACGCAGTATTTT. Protein sequence: CASRRQGSFTDTQYF. The chain recombines TRBV6-1 with TRBJ2-3; 8 positions agree with TRBD1. V was pared by 6 bases and J by 2 bases, with 7 bases of the junction left unmatched. The length of the CDR3 is 15 residues. Germline CDR1 MNHNS, CDR2 SASEGT.

The chain joins TRBV20-1 to TRBJ2-1; D is unresolved. Germline CDR1 DFQATT, CDR2 SNEGSKA (reference sequence). This CDR3 is built from 10 residues. The germline V and J ends were trimmed by 1 base and 10 bases, with 5 bases remaining between them. The CDR3 sequence is CSARVEEQFF. CDR3 nucleotides: TGCAGTGCTAGAGTGGAAGAGCAGTTCTTC.

This clonotype was recorded a few times. The chain recombines TRBV9 with TRBJ1-1, with TRBD1 matching over 9 bases. Germline trimming cut 3 bases from V and 3 bases from J; bases unmatched to any gene: 3. The CDR3 has 14 residues. Germline V gives CDR1 SGDLS, CDR2 YYNGEE. The chain's CDR3 is CASSAGQGHTEAFF. CDR3 coding DNA: TGTGCCAGCAGCGCTGGACAGGGGCACACTGAAGCTTTCTTT. Drawing the rest from reference TRBV9 and TRBJ1-1, the complete variable domain is DSGVTQTPKHLITATGQRVTLRCSPRSGDLSVYWYQQSLDQGLQFLIQYYNGEERAKGNILERFSAQQFPDLHSELNLSSLELGDSALYFCASSAGQGHTEAFFGQGTRLTVV.

The chain recombines TRBV5-1 with TRBJ2-7; 13 positions match TRBD2. The CDR3 loop spans 17 amino acids. Germline V gives CDR1 SGHRS, CDR2 YFSETQ. Trimming removed 2 bases from V and 0 bases from J; junction bases left unmatched: 5. CDR3 sequence: CASSFGLAGEISYEQYF. DNA for the CDR3: TGCGCCAGCAGCTTTGGACTAGCGGGGGAAATCTCCTACGAGCAGTACTTC.

This clonotype was observed many times. CDR3 region: CASSPRGGARELFF. Written as DNA, the CDR3 is TGTGCCAGCAGTCCCCGAGGGGGGGCGAGGGAGCTGTTTTTT. The J gene is TRBJ2-2, the V gene TRBV6-1; D possibly corresponds to TRBD2 (7 bases). The CDR3 consists of 14 residues. The germline V and J ends were trimmed by 5 bases and 9 bases, with 16 bases remaining between them. CDR1 and CDR2 (germline): MNHNS, SASEGT.

The rearrangement joins TRBV19 to TRBJ1-6; possibly TRBD1 for D (5 bases). The CDR3 has 14 residues. Germline V gene data show CDR1 as LNHDA and CDR2 as SQIVND (reference sequence). Trimming removed 6 bases from V and 7 bases from J, with 13 bases in between. The CDR3 here is CASSLRERNSPLHF. CDR3 DNA: TGTGCCAGTAGCCTCAGGGAAAGGAATTCACCCCTCCACTTT.

This clonotype was counted only a few times. The chain links TRBV28 to TRBJ2-1; the D call may be TRBD1 or TRBD2 (6 bases each). The germline gives CDR1 MDHEN, CDR2 SYDVKM. This CDR3 is built from 12 residues. V was cut by 6 bases and J by 13 bases, with 16 bases left in between. The DNA for the CDR3 is TGTGCCAGCAGGGCGACCGGGGGCCGCCAGTTCTTC. This sequence encodes CASRATGGRQFF.

Ten or more counts support this clonotype. At one of its ends the junction is not consistent with the germline gene, which may arise from a read error. The CDR3 coding sequence is TGTGCCAGCAGCTTACAGGGGGACACTGAAGCTTTCTTT. Protein sequence: CASSLQGDTEAFF. The chain carries TRBV5-1 and TRBJ1-1, with 8 positions matching TRBD1. This CDR3 contains 13 residues. CDR1 and CDR2 from the germline V gene are SGHRS and YFSETQ. Full variable domain (missing parts from reference TRBV5-1 and TRBJ1-1): KAGVTQTPRYLIKTRGQQVTLSCSPISGHRSVSWYQQTPGQGLQFLFEYFSETQRNKGNFPGRFSGRQFSNSRSEMNVSTLELGDSALYLCASSLQGDTEAFFGQGTRLTVV.

The chain links TRBV19 to TRBJ1-3; D gene unclear. Trimming removed 9 bases at V and 9 bases at J, with 15 bases between. The CDR3 covers 12 residues. Germline assignment: CDR1 LNHDA and CDR2 SQIVND (reference sequence). The CDR3 loop reads CARLDARGTIYF. The CDR3 bases are TGTGCCAGGCTAGACGCCCGGGGCACCATATATTTT.

The chain uses TRBV11-2 and TRBJ2-1; 10 bases agree with TRBD2. The ends lost 1 base at V and 8 bases at J; junction bases unmatched: 8. Looked up from germline, CDR1 is SGHAT and CDR2 is FQNNGV. CDR3 length: 16 amino acids. CDR3 region: CASSLGLAGAPHEQFF. CDR3 coding DNA: TGTGCCAGCAGCTTAGGGCTAGCGGGGGCTCCCCATGAGCAGTTCTTC.

The chain combines TRBV20-1 with TRBJ2-3; D is ambiguous. The germline gives CDR1 DFQATT, CDR2 SNEGSKA (reference sequence). CDR3 length: 15 amino acids. Trimming stripped 2 bases from V and 1 base from J, with 13 bases between. CDR3 coding DNA: TGCAGTGCTAGACCGCCCCGTGAAGGCACAGATACGCAGTATTTT. It yields the protein CSARPPREGTDTQYF.

This clonotype was seen more than once but under ten times. The chain uses TRBV4-1 and TRBJ2-2; either TRBD1 or TRBD2 may fit D (6 bases each). From germline, CDR1 is MGHRA and CDR2 YSYEKL. This CDR3 is 18 amino acids long. The ends were cut back, 1 base at V and 5 bases at J, with 20 bases in the middle. Here the CDR3 DNA reads TGCGCCAGCAGCCAAGGGTTGGGGGCCCCCCGGGAGACCGGGGAGCTGTTTTTT. Encoded protein: CASSQGLGAPRETGELFF.

A word on this clonotype: The conserved phenylalanine or tryptophan is not found at the CDR3 terminus, so this likely reflects a read error. V gene TRBV5-1 combines with J gene TRBJ1-1, with TRBD1 matching over 11 bases. In germline, CDR1 is SGHRS, CDR2 YFSETQ. The CDR3 sequence is 14 residues long. Trimming took 4 bases from V and 5 from J; bases not matched to a gene: 4. CDR3 protein: CASSPGTGGTEAFL. The CDR3 nucleotides are TGCGCCAGCAGCCCCGGGACAGGGGGGACTGAAGCTTTCTTA.

The rearrangement uses TRBV4-3 and TRBJ1-4; D not certain. V was pared by 4 bases and J by 7 bases, with 16 bases between. CDR1 is LGHNA, CDR2 YSLEER, per germline. This CDR3 comprises 15 residues. This CDR3 reads CASSPGLGSGEKLFF. CDR3 coding DNA: TGCGCCAGCAGCCCCGGGCTGGGGAGCGGTGAAAAACTGTTTTTT.

V and J are TRBV4-1 and TRBJ2-3; 12 bases map to TRBD2. This CDR3 region has 15 residues. V lost 1 base and J lost 4; bases outside the gene matches: 0. Germline CDR1 and CDR2: MGHRA and YSYEKL. The DNA for the CDR3 is TGCGCCAGCAGCCAAGGGACTAGCGGGGCAGATACGCAGTATTTT. Protein: CASSQGTSGADTQYF.

This clonotype was observed a handful of times. The rearrangement uses TRBV5-5 and TRBJ2-2; D gene unclear. Trimming removed 0 bases at V and 0 bases at J, with 6 bases between. From germline, CDR1 is SGHKS and CDR2 YYEKEE (reference sequence). The CDR3 consists of 15 residues. Here the CDR3 reads CASSLGRTNTGELFF. The CDR3 bases are TGTGCCAGCAGCTTGGGCAGGACGAACACCGGGGAGCTGTTTTTT.